Given below is one TCR beta chain in context. Its antigen is unidentified. Germline CDR1 SNHLY, CDR2 FYNNEI. This CDR3 comprises 14 residues. V was shortened by 7 bases and J by 0 bases, with 13 bases between the two germline ends. What the library attached to individual cDNA molecules were unique molecular identifiers. How the authors handled the data: Sample TCR counts, which ranged from 23,224 to 690,600, had a median of roughly 96,000. TCRdb called the RACE reads again in MiXCR, with one record for every CDR3 protein. For this entry, the V and J calls and clone size follow TCRdb and not the study's own pipeline. The data contain around 120,000 distinct CDR3 sequences, 9% to 14% of them singletons. The data derive from a study of human T cells and chemical hapten exposure. Findings and caveats of the study: Having alopecia, the donors may differ immunologically from healthy people. Versus controls, expanded TCRs had significantly more large CDR3 similarity clusters.

Time point in this sample: patch test 1, 2 weeks after DPC sensitization. Specified treatment: therapeutic diphenylcyclopropenone sensitization with weekly scalp DPC. The chain has TRBV2 and TRBJ2-7; perhaps TRBD1 as D (6 bases). The starting material was whole blood, obtained in connection with sensitization to the hapten diphenylcyclopropenone (DPC). The receptor comes from a woman aged 45 to 65 with alopecia areata. Some clones in this sample may be carry-over from other donors' samples. The CDR3 region has the DNA TGTGCCAGCACACTCCCGGACAGCTCCTACGAGCAGTACTTC. As protein: CASTLPDSSYEQYF.